What follows is one T cell receptor (beta chain) and its context. This specimen belongs to a study of blood T cell repertoires in COVID-19. Study in general: The United States, Italy and Spain supplied acute and convalescent COVID-19 samples. The cDNA or gDNA used as material had been derived from T cells, B-cell-depleted T cells, or PBMCs.

In the original workflow: Estimates of nucleated cell counts were drawn from the amplification of reference gene primers. Using immunoSEQ multiplex PCR, the repertoire was profiled, and TCRdb retains in-frame clones only, with some absent. Clonal size and the V and J genes are those of that table, whereas D and trimming came from the DNA. The sample contains 260,000 or so clones, about 91% of which appear only once. The germline V gene has CDR1 SEHNR and CDR2 FQNEAQ (reference sequence). V gave up 6 bases and J gave up 5 bases; unmatched junction bases: 9. This CDR3 contains 15 residues. This TCR was sampled from a woman younger than 45 with acute COVID-19. The chain has TRBV7-9 and TRBJ2-5; 10 nucleotides align to TRBD1. The specimen sequenced was PBMCs or T cells enriched from blood (not recorded which). The CDR3 DNA reads TGTGCCAGCAGACCCGGGACAGGGGAGTTGGAGACCCAGTACTTC. This sequence encodes CASRPGTGELETQYF.